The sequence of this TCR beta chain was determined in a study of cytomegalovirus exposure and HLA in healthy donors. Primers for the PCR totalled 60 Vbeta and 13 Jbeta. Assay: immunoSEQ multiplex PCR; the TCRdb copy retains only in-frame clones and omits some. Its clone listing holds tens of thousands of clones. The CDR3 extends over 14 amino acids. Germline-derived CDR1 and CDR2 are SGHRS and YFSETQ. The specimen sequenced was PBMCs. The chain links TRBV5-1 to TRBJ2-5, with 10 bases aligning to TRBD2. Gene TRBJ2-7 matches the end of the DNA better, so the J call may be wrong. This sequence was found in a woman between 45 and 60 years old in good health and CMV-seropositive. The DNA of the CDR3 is TGCGCCAGCAGTTTGACTAGCGGGCTCTACGAGCAGTACTTC. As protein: CASSLTSGLYEQYF.